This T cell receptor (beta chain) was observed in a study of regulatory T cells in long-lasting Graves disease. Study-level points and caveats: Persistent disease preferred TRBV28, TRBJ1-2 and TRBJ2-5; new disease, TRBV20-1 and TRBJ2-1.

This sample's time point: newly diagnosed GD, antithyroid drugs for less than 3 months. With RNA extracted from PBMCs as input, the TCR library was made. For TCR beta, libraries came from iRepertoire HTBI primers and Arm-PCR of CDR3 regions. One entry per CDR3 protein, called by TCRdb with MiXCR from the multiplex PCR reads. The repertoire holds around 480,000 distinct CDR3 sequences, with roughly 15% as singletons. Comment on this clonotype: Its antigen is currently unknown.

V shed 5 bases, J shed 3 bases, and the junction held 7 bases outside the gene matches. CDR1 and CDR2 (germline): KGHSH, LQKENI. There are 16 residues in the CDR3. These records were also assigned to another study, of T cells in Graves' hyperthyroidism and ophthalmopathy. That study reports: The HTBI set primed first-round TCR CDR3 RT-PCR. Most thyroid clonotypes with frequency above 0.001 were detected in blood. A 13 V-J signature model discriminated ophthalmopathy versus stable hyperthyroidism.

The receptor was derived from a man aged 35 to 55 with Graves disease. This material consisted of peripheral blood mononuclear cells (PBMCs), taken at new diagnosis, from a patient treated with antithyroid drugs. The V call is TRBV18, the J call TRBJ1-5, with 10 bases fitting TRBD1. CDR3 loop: CASSRRTGGINQPQHF. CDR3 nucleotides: TGTGCCAGCTCAAGGAGGACAGGGGGGATCAATCAGCCCCAGCATTTT.